Shown below are 21 T cell receptor beta chains from a single sample sequenced in a study of graft-versus-host responses after intestinal transplantation. Sequenced by immunoSEQ multiplex PCR; TCRdb stores in-frame clones only, minus some. The data contain 20,000 to 30,000 clones, approximately 83% of them singletons. The sample was PBMCs, taken roughly 450 days after intestinal transplant. These receptors came from a human patient who received an intestinal transplant, so some T cells may come from the graft donor.

This chain uses TRBV6-5 with TRBJ2-1, with 8 positions matching TRBD1. V dropped 5 bases and J dropped 4; count of bases not matched to a gene: 1. The CDR3 sequence is 13 residues long. Germline V gene data show CDR1 as MNHEY and CDR2 as SVGAGI. The CDR3 reads CASSRTGYNEQFF. CDR3 sequence (DNA): TGTGCCAGCAGTCGGACAGGGTACAATGAGCAGTTCTTC.

The chain has TRBV19 and TRBJ1-1; TRBD1 is a possible D gene (6 bases). V was pared by 5 bases and J by 3 bases, with 16 bases between. CDR1 is LNHDA and CDR2 is SQIVND in the germline V gene (reference sequence). The CDR3 extends over 15 amino acids. The CDR3 sequence is CASSPDRNWDTEAFF. The CDR3 DNA is TGTGCCAGTAGTCCGGACAGAAATTGGGACACTGAAGCTTTCTTT.

The chain carries TRBV6-1 and TRBJ1-2; D might be TRBD1 (6 bases). The CDR3 spans 13 residues. With 6 bases removed from V and 4 bases from J, the gap between germline ends came to 12 bases. CDR1 MNHNS and CDR2 SASEGT come from the germline V gene. The CDR3 DNA is TGTGCCAGCAGCAATCAGGGGCGCTATGGCTACACCTTC. As protein: CASSNQGRYGYTF.

V gene TRBV29-1 combines with J gene TRBJ2-4; a weak D match, TRBD2 (6 bases). The CDR3 sequence is 13 residues long. V lost 2 bases and J 1 base, leaving 6 bases between the germline ends. Germline lookup yields CDR1 SQVTM and CDR2 ANQGSEA. The CDR3: CSVERGAKNIQYF. In DNA, the CDR3 is TGCAGCGTTGAACGGGGGGCCAAAAACATTCAGTACTTC.

The chain has TRBV9 and TRBJ2-5; a weak D match, TRBD1 (6 bases). The CDR3 is 15 residues long. In germline, CDR1 is SGDLS, CDR2 YYNGEE. Trimming took 3 bases from V and 5 from J, leaving 17 bases between them. The CDR3 here is CASSARGSLGETQYF. In nucleotides, the CDR3 is TGTGCCAGCAGCGCTAGGGGGTCTTTAGGGGAGACCCAGTACTTC.

This chain joins TRBV18 and TRBJ2-1; D unresolved. The CDR3 is made up of 11 amino acids. Trimming removed 3 bases from V and 8 bases from J, with 5 bases in between. Per the germline V gene, CDR1 is KGHSH and CDR2 is LQKENI. DNA for the CDR3: TGTGCCAGCTCACCTAAAGATGAGCAGTTCTTC. Protein: CASSPKDEQFF.

The rearrangement joins TRBV28 to TRBJ1-4; no clear D. The V end was cut by 3 bases, the J end by 5 bases, with 19 bases between. The germline CDR1 and CDR2 sequences are MDHEN and SYDVKM. The CDR3 length is 17 residues. The CDR3 coding sequence is TGTGCCAGCAGTTTTCGACCGGGCTCTAGGCCGAATGAAAAACTGTTTTTT. Translating gives CASSFRPGSRPNEKLFF.

This chain links TRBV25-1 with TRBJ2-1, with 16 nucleotides matching TRBD2. This CDR3 comprises 15 residues. The V segment lost 6 bases and the J segment 9 bases; nucleotides outside the gene matches: 5. Germline lookup yields CDR1 MGHDK and CDR2 SYGVNS. CDR3 amino acids: CASRGLAGGRSEQFF. In DNA form, the CDR3 reads TGTGCCAGCAGGGGACTAGCGGGAGGGCGGAGTGAGCAGTTCTTC.

The rearrangement joins TRBV11-3 to TRBJ1-1; D ambiguous. The CDR3 totals 13 residues. Per germline, CDR1 SGHNT and CDR2 YENEEA. V was clipped by 4 bases and J by 5 bases, with 11 bases between them. DNA of the CDR3: TGTGCCAGCAGCTCCACCCTGGGAACTGAAGCTTTCTTT. Its protein is CASSSTLGTEAFF.

This chain links TRBV6-5 with TRBJ2-7; a weak D match, TRBD2 (5 bases). Deletions cut 2 bases from V and 0 bases from J, with 11 bases between. Germline CDR1 MNHEY, CDR2 SVGAGI. The CDR3 consists of 15 residues. In DNA, the CDR3 is TGTGCCAGCAGTTACAGGGAGACCCTCTCCTACGAGCAGTACTTC. This encodes CASSYRETLSYEQYF.

The CDR3 here is CASSLVAAPETGELFF. The CDR3 DNA sequence: TGTGCCAGCAGCTTGGTTGCGGCGCCAGAAACCGGGGAGCTGTTTTTT. V gene TRBV5-5 combines with J gene TRBJ2-2; no clear D gene. The CDR3 is 16 residues long. Germline V CDR1 and CDR2: SGHKS, YYEKEE (reference sequence). With 0 bases removed from V and 5 bases from J, the gap between germline ends came to 14 bases.

The chain is built from TRBV14 and TRBJ2-1, with no clear D. V lost 1 base to trimming and J lost 5 bases, with 9 bases between them. Per the germline V gene, CDR1 is SGHDN and CDR2 is FVKESK. This CDR3 region has 14 residues. In DNA form, the CDR3 reads TGTGCCAGCAGCCAAGTAGGGCTAGACAATGAGCAGTTCTTC. It encodes CASSQVGLDNEQFF.

As to this clone: Other DNA variants within this sample encode the same CDR3. J is TRBJ1-2 and V is TRBV2, with D perhaps matching TRBD1 (5 bases). Deletions cut 6 bases from V and 2 bases from J, with 7 bases between. CDR3 length: 12 residues. Per the germline V gene, CDR1 is SNHLY and CDR2 is FYNNEI. CDR3 loop: CASRRDNYGYTF. CDR3 nucleotides: TGTGCCAGCAGAAGGGACAACTATGGCTACACCTTC.

The chain carries TRBV2 and TRBJ2-1; D may be TRBD1 (6 bases). The CDR3 spans 13 residues. Trimming stripped 5 bases from V and 15 bases from J, with 20 bases between. CDR1 is SNHLY, CDR2 FYNNEI, per germline. In DNA, the CDR3 is TGTGCCAGCAGTTCCGATCGTTGGGGGCCTAGGTTCTTC. As protein: CASSSDRWGPRFF.

The chain has TRBV28 and TRBJ2-1; D call uncertain. Deletions cut 4 bases from V and 9 bases from J, with 16 bases between. The CDR3 is 14 residues long. Germline CDR1 reads MDHEN; CDR2 reads SYDVKM. The CDR3 DNA sequence: TGTGCCAGCAGTTCTGACTCCCGACTCAGTGAGCAGTTCTTC. It yields the protein CASSSDSRLSEQFF.

DNA for the CDR3: TGTGCCAGCAGTTTATACCAGGCTCTAAATGAAAAACTGTTTTTT. As protein: CASSLYQALNEKLFF. The chain carries TRBV27 and TRBJ1-4, with D unresolved. V lost 1 base to trimming and J lost 5 bases, with 11 bases between them. Germline values: CDR1 MNHEY, CDR2 SMNVEV (reference sequence). There are 15 residues in the CDR3.

J is TRBJ2-7 and V is TRBV5-1, with D possibly TRBD2 on 6 matching bases. The V and J ends lost 5 bases and 0 bases respectively, with 15 bases between them. The CDR3 runs to 15 residues. Germline values: CDR1 SGHRS, CDR2 YFSETQ. This chain's CDR3 is CASSKLRGSSYEQYF. Written as DNA, the CDR3 is TGCGCCAGCAGTAAACTGCGGGGAAGCTCCTACGAGCAGTACTTC.

This clone has just a few counts. This chain uses TRBV12-5 with TRBJ2-1; perhaps TRBD1 as D (6 bases). Trimming took off 3 bases at V and 1 base at J, with 10 bases between the two ends. Germline CDR1 reads LGHNT; CDR2 reads FRNRAP. CDR3 length: 15 residues. The CDR3 region is CASGFLGQSYNEQFF. CDR3 nucleotides: TGTGCTAGTGGTTTCCTCGGACAGTCCTACAATGAGCAGTTCTTC. The full variable domain, rest sourced from reference TRBV12-5 and TRBJ2-1, is DARVTQTPRHKVTEMGQEVTMRCQPILGHNTVFWYRQTMMQGLELLAYFRNRAPLDDSGMPKDRFSAEMPDATLATLKIQPSEPRDSAVYFCASGFLGQSYNEQFFGPGTRLTVL.

V gene TRBV13 combines with J gene TRBJ2-2, with TRBD2 matching over 10 bases. Trimming removed 5 bases from V and 0 bases from J; junction bases left unmatched: 9. Germline loops: CDR1 PRHDT, CDR2 FYEKMQ (reference sequence). The CDR3 spans 18 residues. DNA of the CDR3: TGTGCCAGCAGCCTGACTAGCGGGTTGTCCTCGAACACCGGGGAGCTGTTTTTT. The encoded protein is CASSLTSGLSSNTGELFF.

This chain links TRBV11-2 with TRBJ2-2; TRBD1 is a possible D gene (5 bases). Trimming took off 1 base at V and 6 bases at J, with 9 bases between the two ends. Germline V gene sequence: CDR1 SGHAT, CDR2 FQNNGV. There are 14 residues in the CDR3. The CDR3 here is CASSLVGVPGELFF. CDR3 DNA: TGTGCCAGCAGCTTAGTAGGGGTTCCCGGGGAGCTGTTTTTT.

This rearrangement joins TRBV27 to TRBJ2-5; D not resolved. Germline assignment: CDR1 MNHEY and CDR2 SMNVEV (reference sequence). V was cut by 2 bases and J by 0 bases, with 13 bases left in between. This CDR3 is 16 amino acids long. As DNA, the CDR3 is TGTGCCAGCAGTTTAAAGGCCTCATCGTACCAAGAGACCCAGTACTTC. Translation gives CASSLKASSYQETQYF.